This TCR beta chain was sequenced during a study of CD8 T cells in Susac syndrome (dated by TCRdb to about 2019). About the study as a whole: Repertoire sequencing was used to test whether CD8+ T cell activation and differentiation in Susac syndrome was antigen driven. What the research found in general, with its limitations: The number of individuals in the TCR sequencing and HLA analysis was acknowledged as relatively small.

RNA was extracted with the RNeasy kit and 0.5 to 1 ug was reverse transcribed using random hexamers. TCR beta CDR3 regions were amplified with the immunoSEQ multiplex PCR assay covering 54 Vbeta and 13 Jbeta segments. PCR amplification bias was corrected by using a synthetic template baseline for primer optimization and computational correction. In the source study's methods: Reads were annotated to V, D and J genes per IMGT and analyzed with immunoSEQ Analyzer, keeping only productive sequences. Clonality was calculated as one minus the Shannon entropy normalized by log2 of the number of productive unique sequences. Public and private clones were assessed among the 100 most prevalent clones of each patient and control. Clones were defined as Susac-specific if absent from the healthy and MS cohorts, from 1052 published viral clones and from other ImmuneACCESS disease sequences. The public reads were reprocessed in TCRdb via fastp at Q25 and MiXCR, keeping in-frame beta chains. Each entry merges the rows of one CDR3 protein and shows their most common DNA and genes. Clone size and V and J calls follow TCRdb, not the original study. The sample yields 100,000 to 150,000 distinct CDR3 sequences; about 94% were counted once. The top ten hold roughly 0.091% of the sample.

Peripheral blood CD8+ and CD4+ T cells from healthy donors, Susac syndrome patients and multiple sclerosis patients were profiled using high-throughput TCR beta sequencing. Healthy donors were included as age- and sex-matched controls. CD8+ TEMRA cells were enriched by FACS, while bulk CD8+ and CD4+ T cells were purified by magnetic negative isolation. Blood was collected in EDTA tubes and processed within 24 hours, with PBMCs isolated through density gradient centrifugation. PBMCs intended for TCR sequencing were cryopreserved in liquid nitrogen and were subsequently thawed in a 37 degrees C water bath. The sorted or isolated CD4+, CD8+ and CD8+ TEMRA cells had a purity of 90% or higher. Comments on this clonotype: The specificity of this receptor is unknown. Per-nucleotide qualities are absent, and no much larger clonotype sits a single base away.

Reading the germline V gene gives CDR1 SGHRS and CDR2 YFSETQ. Counted from cysteine to phenylalanine, this CDR3 has 11 amino acids. This entry keeps only the CDR3 DNA: 33 bases, framed from base 1. Trimming costs V 0 bases and J 8 bases, and their ends lie 3 bases apart. The sequence came from a human donor in good health. The chain couples TRBV5-1 to TRBJ2-1; too little of a D gene remains to name it. Sequenced: CD4+ T cells from PBMCs. Here is the DNA: TGCGCCAGCAGCTTGGCGGATGAGCAGTTCTTC. This yields the protein CASSLADEQFF.